These 10 T cell receptor beta chains share one sample of origin, sequenced in a study of blood T cells in healthy people across ages. With a J-beta primer mix and a sample-barcoded 5' primer, a second PCR ran 7 to 11 cycles. From the 5' RACE reads, TCRdb called clonotypes with MiXCR, one entry per CDR3 protein. The sample holds 1.5 million to 2 million distinct CDR3 sequences, about 28% seen once. Sequenced: blood. These receptors all stem from a woman aged 30 to 39 in good health.

The chain joins TRBV7-2 to TRBJ2-7; 14 bases agree with TRBD2. The DNA end is a closer match to TRBJ2-5, so the J assignment may be wrong. The CDR3 totals 16 residues. The germline V gene has CDR1 SGHTA and CDR2 FQGNSA. The DNA of the CDR3 is TGTGCCAGCGGCGCCGCTCGACTAGCGGGGGGGAAGACCCAGTACTTC. It is translated as CASGAARLAGGKTQYF.

With respect to this clonotype: Given the absence of the conserved phenylalanine or tryptophan at the CDR3 end, a read error is likely. V usage is TRBV20-1 and J usage is TRBJ2-1; D may be TRBD1 (6 bases). V lost 8 bases and J lost 2, with 10 bases in between. This CDR3 has 12 amino acids. Germline values: CDR1 DFQATT, CDR2 SNEGSKA (reference sequence). The chain's CDR3 is CSPEGAYNEQFC. DNA for the CDR3: TGCAGTCCAGAGGGGGCCTACAATGAGCAGTTCTGC.

This clonotype has just a few counts. The J gene is TRBJ2-3, the V gene TRBV20-1; the D gene is possibly TRBD2 (6 bases). The CDR3 sequence is 13 residues long. V lost 3 bases and J 4 bases, leaving 11 bases between the germline ends. Germline lookup yields CDR1 DFQATT and CDR2 SNEGSKA (reference sequence). In DNA form, the CDR3 reads TGCAGTGCTAGTATAAGGAGGGCAGATACGCAGTATTTT. This sequence encodes CSASIRRADTQYF.

This clonotype was picked up a small number of times. CDR3 loop: CSVGLAGGSTDTQYF. CDR3 sequence (DNA): TGCAGCGTTGGGCTAGCGGGAGGGTCGACAGATACGCAGTATTTT. The rearrangement uses TRBV29-1 and TRBJ2-3; 12 bases match TRBD2. The V and J ends lost 4 bases and 3 bases, in that order; junction bases with no gene match: 5. The CDR3 is made up of 15 amino acids. Looked up from germline, CDR1 is SQVTM and CDR2 is ANQGSEA.

This clonotype turned up a few times. The rearrangement joins TRBV2 to TRBJ2-1, with TRBD2 matching over 9 bases. Looked up from germline, CDR1 is SNHLY and CDR2 is FYNNEI. CDR3 size: 15 residues. J was trimmed by 5 bases and V by 3 bases; bases with no gene match: 5. CDR3 nucleotide sequence: TGTGCCAGCAGTGATGGCGGGGGGGATAACAATGAGCAGTTCTTC. Protein: CASSDGGGDNNEQFF.

This clonotype was observed many times. This rearrangement joins TRBV18 to TRBJ2-7; 8 bases agree with TRBD1. The CDR3 consists of 15 residues. From germline, CDR1 is KGHSH and CDR2 LQKENI. Losses at the gene ends were 8 bases for V and 0 bases for J; bases not matched to a gene: 9. CDR3 residues: CASSPLGTGSYEQYF. CDR3 nucleotide sequence: TGTGCCAGCAGCCCCCTCGGGACAGGCTCCTACGAGCAGTACTTC.

The chain has TRBV7-8 and TRBJ2-7; unclear D gene. The V end was cut by 2 bases, the J end by 3 bases, with 11 bases between. Germline V CDR1 and CDR2: SGHVS, FQNEAQ. The CDR3 length is 14 residues. CDR3 in DNA: TGTGCCAGCAGCTTAATCCCTGACTTCTACGAGCAGTACTTC. Its protein is CASSLIPDFYEQYF.

The genes are TRBV12-3 or TRBV12-4 and TRBJ2-1; 8 nucleotides line up with TRBD2. This CDR3 is built from 17 residues. The V gene end was trimmed by 0 bases and the J gene end by 5 bases; junction bases not matched to a gene: 9. Written as DNA, the CDR3 is TGTGCCAGCAGTTTAGCCTCCGGAAGCGGGGGAAACAATGAGCAGTTCTTC. This encodes CASSLASGSGGNNEQFF.

This clonotype has ten or more counts. V is TRBV6-4 and J is TRBJ2-1, with D unresolved. The CDR3 totals 16 residues. The ends were cut back, 1 base at V and 7 bases at J, with 17 bases in the middle. CDR1 and CDR2 (germline): MRHNA, SNTAGT. The CDR3, as DNA: TGTGCCAGCAGTGACTGGGAAGGGCAGCTGTGGAATGAGCAGTTCTTC. Encoded protein: CASSDWEGQLWNEQFF.

The chain links TRBV2 to TRBJ2-3; D gene ambiguous. In germline, CDR1 is SNHLY, CDR2 FYNNEI. The CDR3 runs to 13 residues. V shed 4 bases and J shed 0 bases, with 5 bases lying between them. The CDR3 protein is CASSVYSTDTQYF. The CDR3 DNA sequence: TGTGCCAGCAGTGTCTATAGCACAGATACGCAGTATTTT. The full variable domain, with the rest looked up from reference TRBV2 and TRBJ2-3, is EPEVTQTPSHQVTQMGQEVILRCVPISNHLYFYWYRQILGQKVEFLVSFYNNEISEKSEIFDDQFSVERPDGSNFTLKIRSTKLEDSAMYFCASSVYSTDTQYFGPGTRLTVL.